This TCR beta chain was identified in a study of regulatory T cells in long-lasting Graves disease. CDR3 regions were amplified by Arm-PCR using iRepertoire HTBI primers to build TCR beta libraries. TCRdb reanalysed the multiplex PCR reads using MiXCR and keeps one entry per CDR3 protein. The sample lists 370,000 or so distinct CDR3 sequences, about 16% occurring once. This clonotype was counted ten times or more. Described time point: newly diagnosed GD, antithyroid drugs for less than 3 months. RNA isolated from PBMCs was used to make the TCR library. The same specimen was also included in a second study, on T cells in Graves' hyperthyroidism and ophthalmopathy.

The receptor comes from a woman under 30 with Graves disease. The source was peripheral blood mononuclear cells (PBMCs), collected at new diagnosis, from a patient treated with antithyroid drugs.

CDR3 bases: TGTGCCAGCAGCTATAATCGACGGGCCGCTGGAAATGAGCAGTTCTTC. Its translation: CASSYNRRAAGNEQFF. This sequence joins TRBV3-1 and TRBJ2-1, with unresolved D. CDR1 is LGHDT, CDR2 YNNKEL, per germline (reference sequence). CDR3 size: 16 residues. Trimming left V 5 bases short and J 7 bases short, with 21 bases between.